This T cell receptor (beta chain) was found in a study of Ad26.COV2.S vaccination and SARS-CoV-2 variants. The wider study: Intramuscular Ad26.COV2.S doses were given once or twice, 56 days apart. Study findings and constraints: Considerable breadth of spike-specific CD8+ and CD4+ T cell responses has reportedly been documented following vaccination.

Looked up from germline, CDR1 is SGDLS and CDR2 is YYNGEE. The length of the CDR3 is 15 residues. Deletions cut 0 bases from V and 4 bases from J, with 13 bases between. Sample treatment: about 20 received Ad26.COV2.S at low or high dose, single or two shots; five or six received placebo; per-sample allocation not given. Sampling was performed 63 days after the first vaccine or placebo injection. Adults aged 18-55 years in Boston included the donor. As for this clone: Antigen: not known.

Repertoires were generated with immunoSEQ multiplex PCR, while TCRdb's copy carries only in-frame clones and drops some. The repertoire holds approximately 300,000 clones, with just under 85% as singletons. This sequence was found in a person between 18 and 60 years old who received the Ad26.COV2.S COVID-19 vaccine or a placebo. This chain links TRBV9 with TRBJ1-1, with D perhaps matching TRBD1 (5 bases). The sequencing here drew on peripheral blood, taken in a trial of Ad26.COV2.S vaccine versus placebo. The CDR3 loop reads CASSVEQGEVTEAFF. CDR3 bases: TGTGCCAGCAGCGTAGAGCAGGGCGAGGTCACTGAAGCTTTCTTT.